This T cell receptor beta chain was captured in a study of response to subunit inactivated influenza vaccine. From the RT-PCR reads, TCRdb called clonotypes with MiXCR, one entry per CDR3 protein. The repertoire holds 150,000 to 200,000 distinct CDR3 sequences, with about 12% as singletons. The CDR3 length is 17 residues. CDR1 and CDR2 (germline): MNHNS, SASEGT. V lost 4 bases to trimming and J lost 5 bases; unmatched junction nucleotides: 9. The same data also went into a second study, on T cells expressing NK-cell markers. That work adds: In generating TCR beta cDNA, 5'RACE template switching with UMIs was used.

This material consisted of CD8+ T cells sorted from PBMCs, taken about 11 days after vaccination. The rearrangement joins TRBV6-1 to TRBJ2-1; TRBD2 matches at 12 bases. The clonotype comes from a man over 45 who received an inactivated influenza vaccine. The CDR3 here is CASSGGLAGGGNNEQFF. Written as DNA, the CDR3 is TGTGCCAGCAGTGGGGGACTAGCGGGCGGTGGTAACAATGAGCAGTTCTTC.